The T cell receptor beta chain under discussion was sequenced for a study of cytomegalovirus exposure and HLA in healthy donors. A multiplex PCR was run with 60 Vbeta primers and 13 Jbeta primers. Method: immunoSEQ multiplex PCR; TCRdb's copy keeps in-frame clones and lacks some. Among under 100,000 clones, about 78% were seen once, and the ten largest hold 3% to 3.5%. Sequencing input: PBMCs. The clonotype originates from a man aged 50 or older in good health and CMV-seronegative.

CDR3 protein: CAWSGQPYNEQFF. CDR3 bases: TGTGCCTGGAGTGGACAGCCCTACAATGAGCAGTTCTTC. The rearrangement uses TRBV30 and TRBJ2-1; a weak D match, TRBD1 (5 bases). CDR1 and CDR2 from the germline V gene are GTSNPN and SVGIG (reference sequence). The CDR3 runs 13 residues. Trimming cost V 1 base and J 2 bases, with 6 bases left between them.